This TCR beta chain stems from a study of T cells expressing NK-cell markers. Background on the study: Investigators obtained TCR beta repertoires from sorted CD3+CD56+NKG2C+, CD3+CD56+NKG2C- and CD3+CD56-NKG2C+ T cells. Seven of the eight sequenced donors were HCMV-seropositive; one was seronegative.

The germline CDR1 and CDR2 sequences are SGHKS and YYEKEE (reference sequence). The CDR3 covers 13 residues. TCRdb derives one entry per CDR3 protein from the 5' RACE reads, leaving out DNA. This table holds 300,000 to 500,000 distinct CDR3 sequences. The genes are TRBV5-5 and TRBJ2-3; the TCRdb call, TRBD1, lacks DNA for checking. The sample was blood T cells: a sorted CD56 or NKG2C T cell subset, CD4+ or CD8+ T cells, or bulk PBMC T cells (not recorded which). This TCR came from a woman aged 45-59 years in good health. CDR3 in amino acids: CASSRGGWDTQYF.